This T cell receptor beta chain was identified during a study of T-cell memory formation after mild COVID-19. Study-wide context: Most TCR clusters belonged to a single donor.

Concerning this clonotype itself: Its antigen is unidentified.

The V gene lost 5 bases and the J gene lost 5 bases, with 21 bases spanning the gap. CDR3 length: 16 residues. Germline V CDR1 and CDR2: SGHTA, FQGTGA. A single record per CDR3 protein comes from TCRdb applying MiXCR to the 5' RACE reads. This table has about 290,000 distinct CDR3 sequences, about 15% appearing once. Whole-study findings and limits: Those CD4+ clones that contracted were mainly in CM and EM (CD8+ ones in EMRA). Within pre-infection memory, some responding clones were found, suggesting cross-reactive memory joined.

Specimen: PBMCs or a T cell subset sorted from them (not recorded which). The chain couples TRBV7-3 to TRBJ1-1; D not resolved. The source of this sequence is a man younger than 30 who had mild COVID-19 (a few samples of this study predate the infection). Cell type and time point are not known. Written as DNA, the CDR3 is TGTGCCAGCAGCCGATCCCCCGGGCCTCGCATGACTGAAGCTTTCTTT. It is translated as CASSRSPGPRMTEAFF.